These T cell receptor beta chains were read from a single sample in a study of blood T cell repertoires in COVID-19. Measured with immunoSEQ multiplex PCR; TCRdb has only the in-frame clones, and not every one. The sample holds tens of thousands of clones, around 80% seen once. Sequenced: peripheral blood. Receptors were obtained from a man aged 45-60 years with active or convalescent COVID-19. CDR3s include the opening cysteine and the closing phenylalanine or tryptophan. Each record gives: D gene, clone size, J gene, V gene, CDR3 protein, CDR3 DNA. A D gene is named only where the DNA matches it firmly. The listing skips clone size in some rows; elsewhere it reads once, few, many or a size class.

>NA|NA|TRBJ1-1|TRBV10-1
CASSYQGIGNTEAFF
TGCGCCAGCAGTTATCAGGGGATTGGGAACACTGAAGCTTTCTTT
>NA|NA|TRBJ2-5|TRBV21-1
CASSVRTSGGRKETQYF
TGTGCCAGCAGCGTCCGGACTAGCGGGGGGCGAAAAGAGACCCAGTACTTC
>TRBD2|NA|TRBJ2-1|TRBV4-1
CASSQDSRGTYNEQFF
TGCGCCAGCAGCCAAGACTCGCGGGGGACTTACAATGAGCAGTTCTTC
>NA|NA|TRBJ1-1|TRBV10-2
CASSEGGGAFF
TGCGCCAGCAGCGAGGGGGGAGGTGCTTTCTTT
>NA|NA|TRBJ1-1|TRBV9
CASSVHSSGVMNTEAFF
TGTGCCAGCAGCGTTCATTCGTCAGGGGTCATGAACACTGAAGCTTTCTTT
>NA|NA|TRBJ1-5|TRBV3-1/TRBV3-2
CASSQAGQPQHF
TGTGCCAGCAGCCAGGCGGGGCAGCCCCAGCATTTT
>TRBD1|NA|TRBJ1-3|TRBV6-1
CASSDSPGQGASGNTIYF
TGTGCCAGCAGTGATTCACCGGGACAGGGGGCCTCTGGAAACACCATATATTTT
>NA|NA|TRBJ1-1|TRBV20-1
CSANDAMNTEAFF
TGCAGTGCTAATGACGCTATGAACACTGAAGCTTTCTTT
>TRBD1|NA|TRBJ1-2|TRBV10-2
CASRADSVRGLDGYTF
TGCGCCAGCAGAGCAGACAGTGTGAGGGGGCTCGATGGCTACACCTTC
>TRBD1|NA|TRBJ1-3|TRBV19
CASSPPGQGGNTIYF
TGTGCCAGTAGCCCTCCAGGACAGGGGGGAAACACCATATATTTT
>TRBD1|NA|TRBJ2-7|TRBV10-1
CASSAGTGDEQYF
TGCGCCAGCAGCGCCGGGACAGGGGACGAGCAGTACTTC
>TRBD1|NA|TRBJ2-7|TRBV11-2
CASSLDPGGQNEQYF
TGTGCCAGCAGCTTAGATCCAGGGGGCCAGAACGAGCAGTACTTC
>TRBD1|once|TRBJ1-2|TRBV6-5
CASRQGADYGYTF
TGTGCCAGCAGACAGGGGGCCGACTATGGCTACACCTTC
>TRBD2|NA|TRBJ2-5|TRBV27
CASSRRTSGGETQYF
TGTGCCAGCAGTCGTCGGACTAGCGGGGGGGAGACCCAGTACTTC
>TRBD1|NA|TRBJ2-1|TRBV2
CASSTAQGDNEQFF
TGTGCCAGCAGTACGGCCCAGGGGGACAATGAGCAGTTCTTC
>NA|once|TRBJ1-2|TRBV30
CAWSVSEGYGYTF
TGTGCCTGGAGTGTATCGGAGGGCTATGGCTACACCTTC
>NA|NA|TRBJ2-3|TRBV30
CAWSVPGADTQYF
TGTGCCTGGAGTGTACCCGGGGCAGATACGCAGTATTTT
>NA|NA|TRBJ1-4|TRBV6-6
CASGDPPTNEKLFF
TGTGCCAGCGGAGATCCCCCAACTAATGAAAAACTGTTTTTT
>NA|NA|TRBJ2-2|TRBV5-4
CASSLKSWVGQNTGELFF
TGTGCCAGCAGCTTGAAGTCTTGGGTGGGACAGAACACCGGGGAGCTGTTTTTT
>NA|once|TRBJ1-4|TRBV6-1
CASSETTLVNEKLFF
TGTGCCAGCAGTGAAACTACATTGGTTAATGAAAAACTGTTTTTT
>NA|NA|TRBJ1-2|TRBV27
CASSPLDSNYGYTF
TGTGCCAGCAGTCCGTTGGACAGCAACTATGGCTACACCTTC
>TRBD2|many|TRBJ2-1|TRBV9
CASSVGLAVGNEQFF
TGTGCCAGCAGCGTAGGGCTAGCGGTAGGCAATGAGCAGTTCTTC
>NA|NA|TRBJ1-4|TRBV6-5
CASSRTVNEKLFF
TGTGCCAGCAGCCGGACAGTTAATGAAAAACTGTTTTTT
>NA|NA|TRBJ1-1|TRBV7-9
CASSLVGGDTEAFF
TGTGCCAGCAGCTTAGTAGGAGGGGACACTGAAGCTTTCTTT
>TRBD1|once|TRBJ2-7|TRBV29-1
CSVESTGGREQYF
TGCAGCGTTGAGTCGACAGGGGGCCGCGAGCAGTACTTC
>TRBD1|NA|TRBJ2-2|TRBV7-9
CASSFGTGSTGELFF
TGTGCCAGCAGCTTCGGGACAGGGTCGACCGGGGAGCTGTTTTTT
>TRBD1|few|TRBJ1-5|TRBV28
CASRHYGQGSNQPQHF
TGTGCCAGCAGGCACTACGGACAGGGCTCCAATCAGCCCCAGCATTTT
>NA|NA|TRBJ2-1|TRBV6-4
CASRRVGGNNEQFF
TGTGCCAGCAGGAGGGTAGGAGGGAACAATGAGCAGTTCTTC